Listed here is a single T cell receptor beta chain. This clonotype showed up just a few times. Its antigen is currently not known. Per-base quality was not reported, and no clone a single base away is much larger than it. This entry belongs to a study of early T cells in non-severe SARS-CoV-2 infection (dated by TCRdb to about 2021). The study in broad terms: Because TCR sequencing was done on bulk RNA from unsorted whole blood, the alpha and beta chains could not be paired. Broader findings and caveats from the paper: Matching against VDJdb was skewed toward anti-spike CD8 responses, likely underestimated virus-specific expansions, and missed private and CD4 specificities.

The method behind the library was 5' RACE. Sequencing used a NextSeq 500. To correct for sequencing error and PCR bias, the TCR library protocol tagged individual cDNA molecules with unique molecular identifiers. TCR alpha and beta chains were both sequenced, and the abundances of alpha and beta sequences in each sample were closely correlated with each other. The authors processed their data as follows. Decombinator V4 was used to perform V gene, J gene and CDR3 annotation of TCR sequences. Expanded TCRs were defined as changing significantly between any two time points under a Poisson model with p below 0.0001. TCR abundances were normalised to the total number of TCRs sequenced per sample and were expressed as counts per million. MAIT TCRs were defined by TRAV1-2 paired with TRAJ12, TRAJ20 or TRAJ33, and iNKT TCRs by TRAV10 paired with TRAJ18. VDJdb, accessed 1 November 2021, was searched for CMV, EBV and SARS-CoV-2 annotated TCRs, excluding TCRs annotated for multiple antigens. The raw public reads went through TCRdb reprocessing: fastp at Q25, MiXCR clone calling, in-frame beta chains kept. Rows matching on CDR3 protein sequence are summarized as one entry with the most common DNA and genes. Clone size and V and J calls follow TCRdb, not the original study. This sample is represented by approximately 70,000 distinct CDR3 sequences; 12% of them were singletons. Clones ranked in the top ten supply about 16% of the sample.

Set within a cohort of healthcare workers in London, UK, this nested case-control study involved weekly PCR testing of nasopharyngeal swabs along with blood sampling. Healthcare workers were recruited between 23 and 31 March 2020, during the week of the UK lockdown, and were followed weekly for up to roughly 16 weeks. Via the germline V gene, CDR1 is SGHDT and CDR2 YYEEEE. V and J are truncated by 0 bases and 3 bases respectively, leaving an intervening sequence of 6 bases. Including cysteine and phenylalanine, the CDR3 has 13 amino acids. Only the CDR3 region is kept as DNA, spanning 39 bases read in frame from base 1.

The sequence was obtained from an adult who was a healthcare worker with PCR-confirmed SARS-CoV-2 infection or an uninfected control (not recorded which). The donor label of this sample is uncertain. The specimen was whole blood, collected at baseline. The chain links TRBV5-6 with TRBJ2-5; TRBD1 is a weak D gene call, 5 bases matching. In nucleotides, the sequence is TGTGCCAGCAGCTTGGCACAGGAAGAGACCCAGTACTTC. This encodes CASSLAQEETQYF.